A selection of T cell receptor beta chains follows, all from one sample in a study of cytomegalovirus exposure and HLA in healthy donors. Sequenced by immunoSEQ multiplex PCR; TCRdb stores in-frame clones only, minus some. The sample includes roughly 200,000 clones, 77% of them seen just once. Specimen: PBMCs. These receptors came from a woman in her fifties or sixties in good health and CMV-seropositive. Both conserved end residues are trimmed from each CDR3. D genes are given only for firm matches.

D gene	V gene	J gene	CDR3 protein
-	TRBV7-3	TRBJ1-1	ASSPQGDTEAF
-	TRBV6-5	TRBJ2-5	ASSYGWETQY
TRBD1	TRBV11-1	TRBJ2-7	ASTTGTGLGEQY
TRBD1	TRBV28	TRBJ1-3	ASIVGGPGNTIY
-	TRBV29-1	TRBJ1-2	SVEDPAQQPGGYT
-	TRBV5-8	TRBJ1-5	ASSFLYSNQPQH
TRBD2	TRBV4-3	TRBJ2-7	ASSPTSGSLGEQY
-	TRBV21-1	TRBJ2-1	ASSSSQGPSYNEQF
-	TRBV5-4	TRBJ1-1	ASSPPFQGLNTEAF
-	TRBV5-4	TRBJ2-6	ASSLGGRAGANGLT
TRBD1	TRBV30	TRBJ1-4	AWTGQGGQKLF
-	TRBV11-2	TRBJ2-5	ASSARVRQETQY
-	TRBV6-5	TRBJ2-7	ASSQSVYEQY
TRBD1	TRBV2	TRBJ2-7	ASAVVGTAFLYEQY
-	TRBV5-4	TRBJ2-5	ASSPLTSEGGKTQY
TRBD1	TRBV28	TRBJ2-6	ASSFGQGATGANVLT
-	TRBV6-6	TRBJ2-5	ASSYFGGRGETQY
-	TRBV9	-	ASSVALGGYEQY
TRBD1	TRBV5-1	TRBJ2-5	ASSLGTGAETQY
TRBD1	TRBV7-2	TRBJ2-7	ASSLAGGSNEQY
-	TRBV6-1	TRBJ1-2	ASSEAGAEPRGYT
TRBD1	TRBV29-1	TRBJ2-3	SAPGTGGSSTDTQY
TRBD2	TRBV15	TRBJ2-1	ATSRVTLAGLHEQF
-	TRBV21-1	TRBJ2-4	ARNPGAKNIQY
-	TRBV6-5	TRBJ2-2	ASSEGSGELF
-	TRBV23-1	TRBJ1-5	ASSLIPQLRIQPQH
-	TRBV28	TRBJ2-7	ASSPWGAGSYEQY
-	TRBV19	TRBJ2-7	ASSMNRVNEQY
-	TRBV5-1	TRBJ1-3	ASSATGSNTIY
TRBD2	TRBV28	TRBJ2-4	ASSLGGAAKNIQY
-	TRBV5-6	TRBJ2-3	ASSLMRSDTQY
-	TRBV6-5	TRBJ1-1	ASSRERRNTEAF
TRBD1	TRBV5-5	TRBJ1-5	ASSTDRGWDQPQH
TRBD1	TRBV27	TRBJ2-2	ASSFSRTGAGELF
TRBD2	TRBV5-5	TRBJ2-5	ASSSTPILAGLETQY
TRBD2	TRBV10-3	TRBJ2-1	AISDQAGGPNEQF
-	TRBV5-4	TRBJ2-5	ASSSQSQETQY
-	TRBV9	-	ASSGTPYEQY
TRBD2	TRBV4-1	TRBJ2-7	ASSQASGRSYEQY
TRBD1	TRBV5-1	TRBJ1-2	ASSLDGTGGYGYT
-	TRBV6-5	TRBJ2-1	ASSPDFSSYNEQF
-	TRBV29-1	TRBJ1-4	SAAGVTNEKLF
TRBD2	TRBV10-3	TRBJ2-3	ATGQGLAATDTQY